This is a list of T cell receptor beta chains from one sample in a study of early stage breast cancer tumors. TCRdb keeps only in-frame clones here, not all; method: immunoSEQ multiplex PCR. The sample carries tens of thousands of clones, over 75% recorded once. The sequenced sample consisted of blood. The receptors here all came from a person aged 35-55 years with breast cancer. CDR3s include the opening cysteine and the closing phenylalanine or tryptophan. The order of the fields is J gene, D gene, clone size, V gene, CDR3 protein, CDR3 DNA. A D gene is named only where the DNA matches it firmly. Some rows mark clone size as missing; the rest say once, few, many or name a class of expanded clone.

>TRBJ2-2|TRBD2|-|TRBV5-6
CASSPWTSGRAGELFF
TGTGCCAGCAGCCCATGGACTAGCGGGAGGGCCGGGGAGCTGTTTTTT
>TRBJ2-5|-|few|TRBV7-2
CASSLVETQYF
TGTGCCAGCAGCTTAGTTGAGACCCAGTACTTC
>TRBJ2-2|TRBD1|-|TRBV6-5
CAIRRRQGAGGELFF
TGTGCCATCCGACGTCGACAGGGGGCGGGCGGGGAGCTGTTTTTT
>TRBJ1-5|-|-|TRBV6-5
CASGPRDNQPQHF
TGTGCCAGCGGGCCACGAGACAATCAGCCCCAGCATTTT
>TRBJ2-7|TRBD2|-|TRBV4-2
CASSLMAGENYEQYF
TGTGCCAGCAGCCTGATGGCGGGAGAAAACTACGAGCAGTACTTC
>TRBJ2-5|-|-|TRBV11-3
CASSLIKGGWETQYF
TGTGCCAGCAGCTTAATCAAGGGAGGTTGGGAGACCCAGTACTTC
>TRBJ2-1|-|few|TRBV18
CASSPQISAIDGQFF
TGTGCCAGCTCACCACAAATTTCAGCGATCGATGGGCAGTTCTTC
>TRBJ2-7|-|-|TRBV20-1
CSASNSYEQYF
TGCAGTGCTAGCAACTCCTACGAGCAGTACTTC
>TRBJ1-5|TRBD1|-|TRBV11-2
CASSFVGTGNQPQHF
TGTGCCAGCAGCTTCGTCGGGACAGGGAATCAGCCCCAGCATTTT
>TRBJ2-1|TRBD2|-|TRBV5-1
CASSLAEGGPVDEQFF
TGCGCCAGCAGCTTGGCAGAGGGAGGGCCGGTGGATGAGCAGTTCTTC
>TRBJ1-6|-|-|TRBV4-1
CASSQEGGQNSPLHF
TGCGCCAGCAGCCAAGAGGGTGGGCAAAATTCACCCCTCCACTTT
>TRBJ1-3|-|once|TRBV27
CASSLRGFSGNTIYF
TGTGCCAGCAGCCTGAGGGGGTTCTCTGGAAACACCATATATTTT
>TRBJ2-5|TRBD1|-|TRBV5-4
CASSRQGRDQETQYF
TGTGCCAGCAGCCGACAGGGGCGGGACCAAGAGACCCAGTACTTC
>TRBJ1-2|-|-|TRBV7-9
CASQTPQDNYGYTF
TGTGCCAGCCAAACTCCCCAGGACAACTATGGCTACACCTTC
>TRBJ2-5|TRBD2|-|TRBV5-1
CASSWLGTSGGQETQYF
TGCGCCAGCAGCTGGCTCGGGACTAGCGGGGGCCAAGAGACCCAGTACTTC
>TRBJ2-7|-|-|TRBV5-5
CASSLDVNRYEQYF
TGTGCCAGCAGCTTGGATGTTAACAGATACGAGCAGTACTTC
>TRBJ2-1|-|-|TRBV10-3
CAISELLKYNEQFF
TGTGCCATCAGTGAGCTACTTAAATACAATGAGCAGTTCTTC
>TRBJ1-4|-|-|TRBV6-5
CASAQGRREEKLFF
TGTGCCAGCGCACAGGGACGTCGTGAAGAAAAACTGTTTTTT
>TRBJ1-1|TRBD1|few|TRBV9
CASSVDTDRGNTEAFF
TGTGCCAGCAGCGTAGATACCGACAGGGGTAACACTGAAGCTTTCTTT
>TRBJ2-3|TRBD2|-|TRBV10-3
CAINRGRDRTDTQYF
TGTGCCATCAACCGCGGGAGGGACCGCACAGATACGCAGTATTTT
>TRBJ2-7|-|-|TRBV19
CASGTGSEQYF
TGTGCCAGTGGAACAGGGAGCGAGCAGTACTTC
>TRBJ2-5|TRBD2|-|TRBV27
CASRGRAGTQYF
TGTGCCAGCCGCGGGAGGGCGGGAACCCAGTACTTC
>TRBJ2-3|-|-|TRBV14
CASSSQGWVTDTQYF
TGTGCCAGCAGCTCTCAGGGTTGGGTCACAGATACGCAGTATTTT
>TRBJ2-5|-|-|TRBV6-5
CASNPDGKETQYF
TGTGCCAGCAACCCGGACGGGAAAGAGACCCAGTACTTC
>TRBJ1-3|TRBD1|-|TRBV18
CASSPLTGVYSGNTIYF
TGTGCCAGCTCACCACTGACAGGGGTCTACTCTGGAAACACCATATATTTT
>TRBJ1-2|TRBD1|-|TRBV29-1
CSVGTGGSGYTF
TGCAGCGTTGGGACAGGGGGCAGTGGCTACACCTTC
>TRBJ2-1|-|-|TRBV5-1
CASSLDNEQFF
TGCGCCAGCAGCTTAGACAATGAGCAGTTCTTC
>TRBJ2-5|TRBD1|-|TRBV10-2
CASSGDRAQETQYF
TGCGCCAGCAGCGGGGACAGGGCCCAAGAGACCCAGTACTTC
>TRBJ2-1|TRBD2|-|TRBV6-5
CASRILAGGVNEQFF
TGTGCCAGCAGGATACTAGCGGGAGGGGTAAATGAGCAGTTCTTC
>TRBJ1-4|-|-|TRBV7-9
CASSYSATNEKLFF
TGTGCCAGCAGCTACAGTGCAACTAATGAAAAACTGTTTTTT
>TRBJ2-7|TRBD1|-|TRBV6-6
CASTHGQAAYEQYF
TGTGCCAGCACCCATGGACAGGCGGCCTACGAGCAGTACTTC
>TRBJ2-6|-|-|TRBV5-1
CASSLESYRAGANVLTF
TGCGCCAGCAGCTTGGAAAGTTACAGGGCCGGGGCCAACGTCCTGACTTTC
>TRBJ1-2|-|few|TRBV30
CAWSVMGGLVF
TGTGCCTGGAGTGTAATGGGGGGGCTGGTCTTC
>TRBJ1-2|-|-|TRBV27
CASSLYGTNYGYTF
TGTGCCAGCAGTTTATACGGGACAAACTATGGCTACACCTTC
>TRBJ2-3|-|-|TRBV7-3
CASSLTGDSTDTQYF
TGTGCCAGCAGCTTAACGGGAGATAGCACAGATACGCAGTATTTT
>TRBJ1-5|-|-|TRBV5-6
CASATRGSNQPQHF
TGTGCCAGCGCCACTCGGGGGAGCAATCAGCCCCAGCATTTT
>TRBJ1-5|TRBD1|once|TRBV19
CASSIAIGGFNQPQHF
TGTGCCAGTAGTATAGCCATAGGGGGCTTCAATCAGCCCCAGCATTTT
>TRBJ2-5|TRBD2|-|TRBV10-2
CASRGGNNQETQYF
TGCGCCAGCAGGGGGGGGAACAACCAAGAGACCCAGTACTTC
>TRBJ1-1|-|-|TRBV6-1
CASSESGGWGARTNTEAFF
TGTGCCAGCAGTGAATCGGGCGGTTGGGGGGCAAGAACGAACACTGAAGCTTTCTTT
>TRBJ2-5|-|-|TRBV4-1
CASSQDQGTEETQYF
TGCGCCAGCAGCCAAGATCAGGGTACAGAAGAGACCCAGTACTTC
>TRBJ1-4|-|-|TRBV18
CASSPDRLANEKLFF
TGTGCCAGCTCACCCGACAGGTTGGCTAATGAAAAACTGTTTTTT
>TRBJ1-5|TRBD1|-|TRBV30
CAWSQGQGAWQPQHF
TGTGCCTGGAGCCAGGGACAGGGGGCCTGGCAGCCCCAGCATTTT
>TRBJ2-7|TRBD1|-|TRBV6-4
CASSQSGTGTYEQYF
TGTGCCAGCAGCCAGTCCGGGACAGGGACTTACGAGCAGTACTTC
>TRBJ2-4|-|-|TRBV9
CASSGGAAATNIQYF
TGTGCCAGCAGCGGGGGAGCGGCGGCGACAAACATTCAGTACTTC
>TRBJ1-2|-|-|TRBV11-2
CASSLPDSLYGYTF
TGTGCCAGCAGCCTCCCGGACAGCCTCTATGGCTACACCTTC
>TRBJ2-1|-|-|TRBV27
CANEPQNEQFF
TGTGCCAACGAGCCCCAGAATGAGCAGTTCTTC
>TRBJ2-3|-|-|TRBV11-3
CASSSAADTQYF
TGTGCCAGCAGCTCAGCGGCAGATACGCAGTATTTT
>TRBJ1-3|-|-|TRBV27
CASSSLGRVGNTIYF
TGTGCCAGCAGTTCTTTGGGCCGGGTTGGAAACACCATATATTTT
>TRBJ2-5|TRBD2|-|TRBV5-4
CASSLREGQETQYF
TGTGCCAGCAGCCTCAGGGAGGGCCAAGAGACCCAGTACTTC